The source of this T cell receptor (beta chain) is a study of cytomegalovirus exposure and HLA in healthy donors. Data came from immunoSEQ multiplex PCR; TCRdb stores just in-frame clones and leaves some out. The sample lists 71,000 or so clones, about 94% occurring once. This clone was observed a single time. Trimming took 0 bases from V and 4 from J, leaving 12 bases between them. Germline CDR1 reads MNHEY; CDR2 reads SMNVEV (reference sequence). The CDR3 covers 15 residues. This clonotype was sampled from a woman aged 18-29 years in good health and CMV-seronegative. The chain recombines TRBV27 with TRBJ1-2, with a tentative D call TRBD1 (6 bases). Sequencing was done on a sample of PBMCs. This CDR3 reads CASSLSAGVGYGYTF. CDR3 bases: TGTGCCAGCAGTTTATCAGCAGGGGTGGGCTATGGCTACACCTTC.